This T cell receptor (beta chain) was recorded in a study of shared clonotypes between healthy human individuals. Study at large: Donors, aged 18 to 49, were two women and three men.

Genomic DNA per cell subset filled all wells of several immunoSEQ plates. Profiling relied on immunoSEQ multiplex PCR, and the TCRdb table lists in-frame clones only, not all of them. The sample holds some 2.4 million clones, 93% seen once. Overall study results and limits: Despite large depth, rarefaction showed incomplete sorted-subset sequencing. For naive CD4 cells, 4.5% to 6.5% of clonotypes were shared across a handful of donors.

The junction had 7 bases not matched to a gene; V was cut back by 3 bases and J by 5 bases. CDR3 length equals 16 residues. Germline V CDR1 and CDR2: SEHNR, FQNEAQ (reference sequence). A remark on this clone: Antigen unknown.

This sequence joins TRBV7-9 and TRBJ2-2, with 9 bases matching TRBD1. Specimen: naive CD4+ T cells from PBMCs. Regarding subset: CD45RA+ positively selected. The receptor was derived from a young man in good health. Some clones in this sample may be carry-over from other donors' samples. CDR3 amino acids: CASSFYTGGRTGELFF. Here the CDR3 DNA reads TGTGCCAGCAGCTTTTACACAGGGGGCAGGACCGGGGAGCTGTTTTTT. The full variable domain, its missing parts supplied by reference TRBV7-9 and TRBJ2-2, is DTGVSQNPRHKITKRGQNVTFRCDPISEHNRLYWYRQTLGQGPEFLTYFQNEAQLEKSRLLSDRFSAERPKGSFSTLEIQRTEQGDSAMYLCASSFYTGGRTGELFFGEGSRLTVL.